Shown below are 15 T cell receptor beta chains from a single sample sequenced in a study of technical replicates of blood from four donors. The data were produced by immunoSEQ multiplex PCR, yet TCRdb's version contains in-frame clones alone and is incomplete. The sample shows over 55,000 clones, approximately 89% of them seen only once. Sequenced material: PBMCs. These receptors all stem from a human donor in good health. Some clones in this sample may be carry-over from other donors' samples.

The chain is built from TRBV29-1 and TRBJ2-1, with TRBD1 matching over 9 bases. The germline gives CDR1 SQVTM, CDR2 ANQGSEA. The ends lost 2 bases at V and 4 bases at J; junction bases unmatched: 6. The CDR3 extends over 15 amino acids. CDR3 coding DNA: TGCAGCGTTGAATTATCCGGACAGGGGTACAATGAGCAGTTCTTC. Its translation is CSVELSGQGYNEQFF.

The chain links TRBV9 to TRBJ2-7; 8 bases match TRBD1. This CDR3 contains 14 residues. J was trimmed by 3 bases and V by 2 bases; bases with no gene match: 4. The V gene's germline CDR1 is SGDLS and CDR2 YYNGEE. CDR3 in amino acids: CASSVGQGFYEQYF. CDR3 DNA sequence: TGTGCCAGCAGCGTTGGACAGGGATTCTACGAGCAGTACTTC.

Comments on this clone: Relative to the germline gene, one junction end is altered; a read error may explain this. The chain couples TRBV2 to TRBJ2-5; maybe TRBD1 (6 bases). CDR1 and CDR2 from the germline V gene are SNHLY and FYNNEI. The CDR3 contains 13 residues. CDR3 nucleotide sequence: TGTGCCAGCAGCTTAGACAGGTCTGACTCCGGAGACTTC. Translating gives CASSLDRSDSGDF.

The chain couples TRBV11-2 to TRBJ1-1, with a possible D match to TRBD1 (6 bases). The CDR3 has 15 amino acids. Germline V lookup: CDR1 SGHAT, CDR2 FQNNGV. V lost 5 bases, J lost 5 bases, and 18 bases lay in between. CDR3 sequence: CASSPRGGAWTEAFF. As DNA, the CDR3 is TGTGCCAGCAGCCCCCGAGGGGGGGCCTGGACTGAAGCTTTCTTT. Full variable domain (outside the CDR3, taken from reference TRBV11-2 and TRBJ1-1): EAGVAQSPRYKIIEKRQSVAFWCNPISGHATLYWYQQILGQGPKLLIQFQNNGVVDDSQLPKDRFSAERLKGVDSTLKIQPAKLEDSAVYLCASSPRGGAWTEAFFGQGTRLTVV.

This clone was found once. The gene calls are TRBV29-1 and TRBJ2-7, with TRBD1 matching 10 bases. Germline lookup yields CDR1 SQVTM and CDR2 ANQGSEA. The CDR3 is 13 residues long. With 7 bases clipped from V and 4 bases from J, the junction kept 7 bases outside the gene matches. The CDR3 is CSAGTGDRYEQYF. CDR3 nucleotide sequence: TGCAGCGCCGGGACAGGGGATAGGTACGAGCAGTACTTC.

This chain connects TRBV12-5 to TRBJ2-3; 12 bases fit TRBD2. The V gene end was trimmed by 0 bases and the J gene end by 6 bases; junction bases not matched to a gene: 16. CDR3 length: 20 amino acids. The germline V gene encodes CDR1 LGHNT and CDR2 FRNRAP. CDR3 coding DNA: TGTGCTAGTGGTTTGGTAGGCGGACTAGCGGGGAAAAGAAAATATGATACGCAGTATTTT. Amino acids: CASGLVGGLAGKRKYDTQYF.

This clone appeared once. This chain links TRBV6-5 with TRBJ2-7, with D perhaps TRBD1 (5 bases). CDR1 is MNHEY and CDR2 is SVGAGI in the germline V gene. V lost 0 bases to trimming and J lost 4 bases, with 13 bases between them. This CDR3 has 15 residues. CDR3 protein: CASSYSTVASYEQYF. The DNA of the CDR3 is TGTGCCAGCAGTTACTCGACAGTGGCATCTTACGAGCAGTACTTC.

The chain joins TRBV23-1 to TRBJ2-7, with D maybe TRBD2 (6 bases). TRBV23-1 is placed among ORFs of uncertain function. The CDR3 loop spans 12 amino acids. The ends were cut back, 11 bases at V and 6 bases at J, with 17 bases in the middle. This CDR3 reads CAEPSRGGEQYF. The CDR3 DNA follows: TGCGCCGAACCGTCGAGGGGAGGCGAGCAGTACTTC.

This chain connects TRBV5-1 to TRBJ1-1; D unresolved. This CDR3 region has 13 residues. Trimming left V 0 bases short and J 3 bases short, with 6 bases between. Germline V lookup: CDR1 SGHRS, CDR2 YFSETQ. The CDR3 nucleotides are TGCGCCAGCAGCTTGGGTTCGTACACTGAAGCTTTCTTT. Its protein is CASSLGSYTEAFF.

The chain combines TRBV6-1 with TRBJ2-5; no definite D call. This CDR3 has 9 amino acids. Trimming pared 8 bases from V and 9 bases from J, leaving 7 bases between. In germline, CDR1 is MNHNS, CDR2 SASEGT. CDR3 DNA sequence: TGTGCCAGCCCGAGGTCCCAGTACTTC. Amino acids: CASPRSQYF.

The chain recombines TRBV21-1 with TRBJ2-7; the DNA was not compared with TRBD2, the D call given in the table. TRBV21-1 is a known pseudogene. CDR3 size: 11 residues. The CDR3 DNA is TGTGCCAGCAGCAAAGTGAGCGAGCAGTACTTC. Protein product: CASSKVSEQYF.

The gene calls are TRBV6-6 and TRBJ1-2; D perhaps matches TRBD1 (6 bases). V was cut by 2 bases and J by 0 bases, with 13 bases left in between. This CDR3 has 16 amino acids. The V gene's germline CDR1 is MNHNY and CDR2 SVGAGI (reference sequence). CDR3 amino acids: CASSYATGTSNYGYTF. CDR3 nucleotide sequence: TGTGCCAGCAGTTACGCCACAGGGACCTCTAACTATGGCTACACCTTC.

This clone turned up a few times. This chain links TRBV7-9 with TRBJ2-5, with 8 bases matching TRBD2. The CDR3 length is 18 residues. V shed 0 bases, J shed 7 bases, and the junction held 16 bases outside the gene matches. Germline loops: CDR1 SEHNR, CDR2 FQNEAQ (reference sequence). The CDR3 loop reads CASSLALGAAGDLGTQYF. For the CDR3, the DNA is TGTGCCAGCAGCTTAGCGCTAGGGGCAGCGGGAGATCTTGGGACCCAGTACTTC.

The chain uses TRBV19 and TRBJ2-7; D remains unclear. Trimming left V 5 bases short and J 2 bases short, with 4 bases between. The CDR3 sequence is 11 residues long. The germline gives CDR1 LNHDA, CDR2 SQIVND (reference sequence). CDR3 amino acids: CASSSAYEQYF. CDR3 in DNA: TGTGCCAGTAGTTCAGCCTACGAGCAGTACTTC.

This chain connects TRBV7-3 to TRBJ2-5; D unresolved. This CDR3 is built from 13 residues. V was clipped by 5 bases and J by 4 bases, with 11 bases between them. Germline V gene lookup returns CDR1 SGHTA and CDR2 FQGTGA. In nucleotides, the CDR3 is TGTGCCAGCAGCCAATTTGTGGCAGAGACCCAGTACTTC. Translation gives CASSQFVAETQYF.